The T cell receptor (beta chain) described here comes from a study of blood T cell repertoires in COVID-19. At the level of the study: PBMCs, B-cell-depleted T cells, or T cells were the source of the cDNA or gDNA that made up the material.

The V end was cut by 5 bases, the J end by 4 bases, with 18 bases between. The V gene's germline CDR1 is SGHTA and CDR2 FQGTGA. The CDR3 totals 16 residues. In the original analysis: Cell counts per sample came from amplifying reference gene primers. Clones were read by immunoSEQ multiplex PCR, and TCRdb kept only the in-frame ones, dropping some. V, J and clone size are taken as reported in that table, and D and trimming were inferred from the DNA itself. The table lists a few hundred thousand clones, about nine tenths of them singletons, with 1.6% in the top ten. The sample was peripheral blood. V is TRBV7-3 and J is TRBJ2-1; perhaps TRBD2 as D (6 bases). This TCR was sampled from a woman in her thirties with COVID-19, enrolled during active disease. The CDR3 sequence is CASSPRLVPFYNEQFF. CDR3 nucleotide sequence: TGTGCCAGCAGCCCCAGACTAGTTCCTTTTTACAATGAGCAGTTCTTC.